The present T cell receptor beta chain was sequenced within a study of blood T cell repertoires in COVID-19. On the study more broadly: PBMCs, B-cell-depleted T cells, or T cells were the source of the cDNA or gDNA that made up the material.

Enrollees, about 18 to 95 years old, lived in approximately 25 US areas. Donors were grouped by their self-reported clinical history. In the original analysis: Estimates of nucleated cell counts were drawn from the amplification of reference gene primers. Data came from immunoSEQ multiplex PCR; TCRdb stores just in-frame clones and leaves some out. The DNA gave D and trimming, while V, J and clone size come from that table. The sample comprises over 150,000 clones, 70% to 85% of which are singletons, and approximately 3% rests with the top ten. Trimming shortened V by 8 bases and J by 3 bases, and 16 bases separated the two germline ends. Germline CDR1 reads MNHEY; CDR2 reads SVGAGI. CDR3 length equals 14 residues.

The chain couples TRBV6-5 to TRBJ2-5, with a weak D call TRBD2 (6 bases). The material sequenced was PBMCs or T cells enriched from blood (not recorded which). The sequence was obtained from a woman younger than 45 who had recovered from COVID-19. CDR3 DNA: TGTGCCAGCCAGAGGGAATGGGAGGAAGAGACCCAGTACTTC. Translation: CASQREWEEETQYF.